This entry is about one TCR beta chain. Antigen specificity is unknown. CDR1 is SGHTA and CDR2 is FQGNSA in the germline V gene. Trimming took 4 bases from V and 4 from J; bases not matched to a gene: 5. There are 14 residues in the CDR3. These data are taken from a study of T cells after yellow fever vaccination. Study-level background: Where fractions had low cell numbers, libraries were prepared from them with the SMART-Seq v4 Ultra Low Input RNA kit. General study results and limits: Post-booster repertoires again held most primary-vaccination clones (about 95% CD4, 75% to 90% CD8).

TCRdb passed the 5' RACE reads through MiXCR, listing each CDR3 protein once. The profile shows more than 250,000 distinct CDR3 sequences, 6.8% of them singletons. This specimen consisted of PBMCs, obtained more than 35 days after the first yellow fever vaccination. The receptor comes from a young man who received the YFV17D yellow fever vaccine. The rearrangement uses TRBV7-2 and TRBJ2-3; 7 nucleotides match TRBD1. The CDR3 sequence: CASSYEQGSDTQYF. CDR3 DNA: TGTGCCAGCAGCTACGAACAGGGGTCAGATACGCAGTATTTT.